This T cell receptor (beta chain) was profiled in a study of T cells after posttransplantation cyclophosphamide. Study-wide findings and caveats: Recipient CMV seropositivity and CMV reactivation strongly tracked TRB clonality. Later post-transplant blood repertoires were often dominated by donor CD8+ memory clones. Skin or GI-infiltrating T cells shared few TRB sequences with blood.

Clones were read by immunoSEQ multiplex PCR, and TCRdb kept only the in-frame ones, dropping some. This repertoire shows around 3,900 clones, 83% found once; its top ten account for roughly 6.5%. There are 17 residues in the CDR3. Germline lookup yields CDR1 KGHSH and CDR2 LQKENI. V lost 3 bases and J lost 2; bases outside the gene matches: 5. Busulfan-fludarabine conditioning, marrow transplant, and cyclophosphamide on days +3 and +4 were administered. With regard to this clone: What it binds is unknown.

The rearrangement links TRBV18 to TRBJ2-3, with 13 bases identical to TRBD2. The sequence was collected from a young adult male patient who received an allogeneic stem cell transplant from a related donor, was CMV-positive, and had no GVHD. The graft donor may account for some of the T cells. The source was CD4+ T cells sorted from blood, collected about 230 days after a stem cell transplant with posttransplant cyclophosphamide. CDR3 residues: CASSPPGLAGTTDTQYF. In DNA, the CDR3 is TGTGCCAGCTCACCTCCGGGACTAGCGGGGACCACAGATACGCAGTATTTT.